The clone carrying this T cell receptor beta chain occurred many times. Researchers amplified the TCR beta CDR3 regions from RNA transcripts. Carried out on the TCR CDR3, a first-round RT-PCR used the HTBI primer set. TCRdb analysed the multiplex PCR reads with MiXCR anew, one entry per CDR3 protein. The table includes 250,000 to 300,000 distinct CDR3 sequences, just over 14% detected once. The data were obtained in a study of T cells in Graves' hyperthyroidism and ophthalmopathy. CDR3 length equals 14 residues. The germline gives CDR1 SGHRS, CDR2 YFSETQ. V was cut by 2 bases and J by 5 bases, with 14 bases left in between. Using more than 8 ml of fresh peripheral blood, PBMCs were prepared.

V is TRBV5-1 and J is TRBJ2-7, with D tentatively TRBD1 or TRBD2 (5 bases each). The sample comprised blood. The TCR was taken from a woman in her 40s with Graves' hyperthyroidism that later progressed to Graves' ophthalmopathy. The CDR3 sequence is CASSLNQGVNEQYF. As DNA, the CDR3 is TGCGCCAGCAGCTTAAACCAGGGAGTCAACGAGCAGTACTTC.